This T cell receptor beta chain originates from a study of blood T cell repertoires in COVID-19. On the study more broadly: PBMCs, B-cell-depleted T cells, or T cells were the source of the cDNA or gDNA that made up the material.

CDR3 length: 15 amino acids. The germline gives CDR1 MGHRA, CDR2 YSYEKL. V was cut by 3 bases and J by 4 bases, with 15 bases left in between. Clones were sequenced by immunoSEQ multiplex PCR, and TCRdb holds only the in-frame ones, with some missing. The sample carries approximately 10,000 clones, around 90% recorded once. The sequence came from a woman aged 55-75 years with active COVID-19. Sequencing used peripheral blood. V gene TRBV4-1 combines with J gene TRBJ1-2; D is unresolved. CDR3 residues: CASSQAGHIRYGYTF. Written as DNA, the CDR3 is TGCGCCAGCAGCCAGGCAGGTCACATTCGCTATGGCTACACCTTC.